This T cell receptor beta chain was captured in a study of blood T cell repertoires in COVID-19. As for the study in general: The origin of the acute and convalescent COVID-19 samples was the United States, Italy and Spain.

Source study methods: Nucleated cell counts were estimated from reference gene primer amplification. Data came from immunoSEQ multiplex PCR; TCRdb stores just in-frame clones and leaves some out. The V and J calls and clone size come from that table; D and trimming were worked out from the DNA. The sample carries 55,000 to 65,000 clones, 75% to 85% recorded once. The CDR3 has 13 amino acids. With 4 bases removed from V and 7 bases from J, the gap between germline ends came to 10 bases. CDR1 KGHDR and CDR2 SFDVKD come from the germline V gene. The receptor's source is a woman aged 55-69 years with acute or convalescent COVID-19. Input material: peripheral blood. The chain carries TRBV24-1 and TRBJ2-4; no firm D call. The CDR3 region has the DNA TGTGCCACCAGTGACGAAAACAGTAACATTCAGTACTTC. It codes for CATSDENSNIQYF.